This T cell receptor beta chain was recorded in a study of blood T cell repertoires in COVID-19. Across the whole study: Samples of COVID-19 (acute and convalescent) were obtained from the United States, Italy and Spain. Sources were T cells, B-cell-depleted T cells, or PBMCs; the material itself was cDNA or gDNA.

Per the authors' pipeline: The authors estimated nucleated cell counts from reference gene primer amplification. Clones were sequenced by immunoSEQ multiplex PCR, and TCRdb holds only the in-frame ones, with some missing. The V and J calls and clone size come from that table; D and trimming were worked out from the DNA. The repertoire includes over 100,000 clones, roughly 82% of them detected once, and 7.9% sits in the top ten. Material for sequencing was peripheral blood. This clonotype originated in a woman older than 75 with active or convalescent COVID-19.

The CDR3 reads CASSLFAGGPEETQYF. The CDR3 DNA is TGCGCCAGCAGCTTGTTTGCGGGAGGGCCGGAAGAGACCCAGTACTTC. The genes are TRBV5-1 and TRBJ2-5, with TRBD2 matching over 9 bases. This CDR3 spans 16 amino acids. Unmatched junction bases numbered 7, after V lost 1 base and J lost 3 bases. Germline CDR1 SGHRS, CDR2 YFSETQ. Filled out from reference TRBV5-1 and TRBJ2-5, the complete variable domain reads KAGVTQTPRYLIKTRGQQVTLSCSPISGHRSVSWYQQTPGQGLQFLFEYFSETQRNKGNFPGRFSGRQFSNSRSEMNVSTLELGDSALYLCASSLFAGGPEETQYFGPGTRLLVL.